This T cell receptor beta chain is from a study of shared clonotypes between healthy human individuals. Germline V gene sequence: CDR1 MNHEY, CDR2 SMNVEV (reference sequence). CDR3 length equals 13 residues. V was clipped by 3 bases and J by 8 bases, with 11 bases between them. Assay used: immunoSEQ multiplex PCR; TCRdb lists only in-frame clones, some missing. The data contain about half a million clones, roughly 80% of them singletons. The gene calls are TRBV27 and TRBJ2-1, with D unresolved. The material sequenced was PBMCs. The receptor comes from a woman aged 35 to 49 in good health. Some clones in this sample may be carry-over from other donors' samples. This CDR3 reads CASSLWSSDEQFF. CDR3 in DNA: TGTGCCAGCAGTTTGTGGTCATCGGATGAGCAGTTCTTC.